These T cell receptor beta chains were read from a single sample in a study of blood T cell repertoires in COVID-19. Sequenced by immunoSEQ multiplex PCR; TCRdb stores in-frame clones only, minus some. This repertoire shows about 100,000 clones, approximately 87% found once; its top ten account for roughly 12%. Sequences were obtained from peripheral blood. Receptor source: a human donor in a cohort sampled during active COVID-19. Both conserved end residues are trimmed from each CDR3. A D gene is named only where the DNA matches it firmly.

V	J	D	CDR3
TRBV7-9	TRBJ1-5	.	ASSFAGGDQPQH
TRBV6-1	TRBJ1-5	.	ASSEASGGWSNQPQH
TRBV19	TRBJ1-2	.	ASKPGTGYGYT
TRBV5-1	TRBJ2-7	TRBD2	ASSSGSSGGYYEQY
TRBV30	TRBJ2-2	TRBD2	AWSVRTSGRNTGELF
TRBV25-1	TRBJ2-2	TRBD1	ASSKSDRDTGELF
TRBV5-4	TRBJ1-1	.	ASSSQPTEAF
TRBV7-9	TRBJ2-2	.	ASSLAPPGHSRTGELF
TRBV6-1	TRBJ2-2	.	ASSDRVRELF
TRBV18	TRBJ2-6	.	ASSRGSSGANVLT